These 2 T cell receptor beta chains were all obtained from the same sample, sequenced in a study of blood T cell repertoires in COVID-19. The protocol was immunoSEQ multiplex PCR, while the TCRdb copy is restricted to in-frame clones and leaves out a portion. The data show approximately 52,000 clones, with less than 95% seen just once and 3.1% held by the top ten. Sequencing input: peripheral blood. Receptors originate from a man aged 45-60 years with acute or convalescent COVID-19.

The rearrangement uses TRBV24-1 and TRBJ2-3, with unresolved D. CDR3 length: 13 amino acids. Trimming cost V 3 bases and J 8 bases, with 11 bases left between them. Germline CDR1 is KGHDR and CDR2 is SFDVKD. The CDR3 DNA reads TGTGCCACCAGTGATCCGGGTCCCGGTACGCAGTATTTT. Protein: CATSDPGPGTQYF.

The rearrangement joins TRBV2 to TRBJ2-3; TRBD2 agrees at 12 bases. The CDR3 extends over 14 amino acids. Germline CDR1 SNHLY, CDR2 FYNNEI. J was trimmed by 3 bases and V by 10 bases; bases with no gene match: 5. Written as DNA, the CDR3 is TGTGCCACCCCTAGCGGGGGGGCGACAGATACGCAGTATTTT. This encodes CATPSGGATDTQYF.